Shown below are 29 T cell receptor beta chains from a single sample sequenced in a study of T cell changes during pregnancy in multiple sclerosis. Clones were read by immunoSEQ multiplex PCR, and TCRdb kept only the in-frame ones, dropping some. Of 55,000 to 65,000 clones in the sample, over 85% were seen once. The sequenced sample was peripheral blood, obtained in the first trimester of pregnancy. These receptor sequences come from a female donor in good health, enrolled as a control in a pregnancy study.

The V gene is TRBV29-1, the J gene TRBJ1-3, with D unresolved. Germline CDR1 is SQVTM and CDR2 is ANQGSEA. Between the trimmed V and J ends, which lost 4 bases and 0 bases, there was a span of 4 bases. This CDR3 comprises 12 residues. The CDR3 loop reads CSVAGSGNTIYF. For the CDR3, the DNA is TGCAGCGTTGCGGGCTCTGGAAACACCATATATTTT.

The chain uses TRBV21-1 and TRBJ2-1; the table calls TRBD1, which could not be checked here. TRBV21-1 is listed as a pseudogene. CDR3 size: 16 residues. The CDR3 coding sequence is TGTGCCAGCAGCTCCCGGGACAGGGTCGCCTACAATGAGCAGTTCTTC. Translated: CASSSRDRVAYNEQFF.

The V gene is TRBV18, the J gene TRBJ2-2; no reliable D call. The V gene lost 2 bases and the J gene lost 4 bases, with 5 bases spanning the gap. The CDR3 covers 13 residues. Per germline, CDR1 KGHSH and CDR2 LQKENI. CDR3 coding DNA: TGTGCCAGCTCACCAGGCAGCACCGGGGAGCTGTTTTTT. Translating it yields CASSPGSTGELFF.

This clone showed up just a few times. This sequence joins TRBV10-3 and TRBJ2-1; perhaps TRBD2 as D (7 bases). Per the germline V gene, CDR1 is ENHRY and CDR2 is SYGVKD. V lost 2 bases and J 5 bases, leaving 13 bases between the germline ends. This CDR3 is built from 15 residues. CDR3 sequence: CAISEGAGAHNEQFF. In DNA, the CDR3 is TGTGCCATCAGTGAGGGGGCGGGGGCCCACAATGAGCAGTTCTTC.

This chain connects TRBV27 to TRBJ2-1; a possible D gene is TRBD1 (5 bases). V dropped 5 bases and J dropped 0 bases, with 14 bases sitting between them. Germline lookup yields CDR1 MNHEY and CDR2 SMNVEV (reference sequence). This CDR3 is built from 16 residues. CDR3 sequence: CASSLEAGLSYNEQFF. CDR3 coding DNA: TGTGCCAGCAGTCTAGAGGCAGGGCTCTCCTACAATGAGCAGTTCTTC.

The chain couples TRBV11-3 to TRBJ2-2; D might be TRBD2 (5 bases). The germline CDR1 and CDR2 sequences are SGHNT and YENEEA. Trimming cost V 6 bases and J 0 bases, with 11 bases left between them. The CDR3 runs 15 residues. As DNA, the CDR3 is TGTGCCAGCAGGTTGCGGGCTGCGAACACCGGGGAGCTGTTTTTT. This encodes CASRLRAANTGELFF.

This chain joins TRBV28 and TRBJ1-3; 9 bases map to TRBD1. J lost 4 bases, V lost 5 bases, and 9 bases had no gene match. The CDR3 extends over 16 amino acids. CDR1 is MDHEN and CDR2 is SYDVKM in the germline V gene. The CDR3 sequence is CASSPPTGGSGNTIYF. The CDR3 region has the DNA TGTGCCAGCAGTCCTCCGACAGGGGGTTCAGGAAACACCATATATTTT.

In the case of this clone: Other DNA sequences in the same sample also yield this CDR3. The chain combines TRBV4-3 with TRBJ1-1, with 7 bases matching TRBD1. V lost 4 bases, J lost 5 bases, and 4 bases stayed unmatched. This CDR3 spans 13 amino acids. Germline CDR1 LGHNA, CDR2 YSLEER. CDR3 in amino acids: CASSRAGGTEAFF. The CDR3 DNA reads TGCGCCAGCAGCCGTGCAGGGGGAACTGAAGCTTTCTTT.

The rearrangement joins TRBV18 to TRBJ1-2, with TRBD1 matching over 8 bases. Germline CDR1 reads KGHSH; CDR2 reads LQKENI. This CDR3 comprises 15 residues. V lost 6 bases to trimming and J lost 8 bases; unmatched junction nucleotides: 14. CDR3 region: CASSPAGQDSGGYTF. The DNA for the CDR3 is TGTGCCAGCTCTCCTGCGGGACAGGACTCAGGAGGCTACACCTTC.

The chain uses TRBV5-4 and TRBJ2-2; 14 nucleotides match TRBD2. The V and J ends lost 3 bases and 1 base, in that order; junction bases with no gene match: 2. This CDR3 is built from 17 residues. Germline V gene lookup returns CDR1 SGHNT and CDR2 YYREEE (reference sequence). This chain's CDR3 is CASSSGTSGRNTGELFF. The CDR3 bases are TGTGCCAGCAGCTCCGGGACTAGCGGGAGGAACACCGGGGAGCTGTTTTTT.

This chain links TRBV7-6 with TRBJ1-5; D might be TRBD1 (6 bases). The germline CDR1 and CDR2 sequences are SGHVS and FNYEAQ. Trimming cost V 3 bases and J 3 bases, with 18 bases left between them. This CDR3 comprises 17 residues. Here the CDR3 reads CASSFGASGTPNQPQHF. The CDR3 DNA reads as TGTGCCAGCAGCTTTGGGGCATCCGGGACACCCAATCAGCCCCAGCATTTT.

This chain connects TRBV5-4 to TRBJ2-1, with D possibly matching TRBD2 (6 bases). Germline V gives CDR1 SGHNT, CDR2 YYREEE (reference sequence). This CDR3 region has 15 residues. The V end was cut by 4 bases, the J end by 2 bases, with 13 bases between. This CDR3 is CASSLGGLTYNEQFF. CDR3 sequence (DNA): TGTGCCAGCAGCCTGGGGGGACTTACCTACAATGAGCAGTTCTTC.

As regards this clone: Distinct nucleotide sequences in the sample also encode this CDR3. V and J are TRBV2 and TRBJ1-5; 9 bases fit TRBD1. Germline V lookup: CDR1 SNHLY, CDR2 FYNNEI. Unmatched junction bases numbered 3, after V lost 8 bases and J lost 4 bases. This CDR3 contains 13 residues. The CDR3, as DNA: TGTGCCAGCCGGGGACAGGGAAATCAGCCCCAGCATTTT. Protein sequence: CASRGQGNQPQHF. The variable domain in full, with the rest retrieved from reference TRBV2 and TRBJ1-5, is EPEVTQTPSHQVTQMGQEVILRCVPISNHLYFYWYRQILGQKVEFLVSFYNNEISEKSEIFDDQFSVERPDGSNFTLKIRSTKLEDSAMYFCASRGQGNQPQHFGDGTRLSIL.

This clone was recorded once. V and J are TRBV11-3 and TRBJ2-7; tentatively, D is TRBD1 (6 bases). Germline assignment: CDR1 SGHNT and CDR2 YENEEA. Between the trimmed V and J ends, which lost 5 bases and 0 bases, there was a span of 11 bases. This CDR3 spans 14 amino acids. The CDR3 nucleotides read TGTGCCAGCAGCCGACGGGACACCTCCTACGAGCAGTACTTC. This gives the protein CASSRRDTSYEQYF.

The rearrangement uses TRBV19 and TRBJ1-2, with 12 bases identical to TRBD1. This CDR3 comprises 14 residues. V was clipped by 8 bases and J by 4 bases; unmatched bases: 5. Germline CDR1 reads LNHDA; CDR2 reads SQIVND (reference sequence). This CDR3 is CASAWDRGPYGYTF. The CDR3 bases are TGTGCCAGTGCATGGGACAGGGGGCCCTATGGCTACACCTTC.

V gene TRBV2 combines with J gene TRBJ2-5; possibly TRBD2 for D (6 bases). The V gene lost 6 bases and the J gene lost 4 bases, with 12 bases spanning the gap. The CDR3 sequence is 13 residues long. CDR1 and CDR2 (germline): SNHLY, FYNNEI. Here the CDR3 reads CASSGTPPETQYF. For the CDR3, the DNA is TGTGCCAGCAGCGGGACTCCCCCAGAGACCCAGTACTTC.

The chain has TRBV27 and TRBJ2-3; D might be TRBD1 (6 bases). V lost 3 bases, J lost 1 base, and 8 bases lay in between. The CDR3 consists of 14 residues. CDR1 is MNHEY, CDR2 SMNVEV, per germline (reference sequence). The CDR3 spells CASSFQGRTDTQYF. The CDR3 nucleotides read TGTGCCAGCAGTTTCCAGGGGCGCACAGATACGCAGTATTTT.

The chain carries TRBV7-2 and TRBJ2-7; 8 bases fit TRBD1. CDR3 length: 15 amino acids. CDR1 SGHTA and CDR2 FQGNSA come from the germline V gene. The J segment lost 3 bases and the V segment lost 2 bases, leaving 6 bases of the junction unmatched. Here the CDR3 reads CASSLSTGDGYEQYF. The CDR3 DNA sequence: TGTGCCAGCAGCTTATCGACAGGGGACGGCTACGAGCAGTACTTC.

This sequence joins TRBV6-5 and TRBJ1-6; possible D gene TRBD1, 5 bases. The V and J ends lost 8 bases and 10 bases respectively, with 18 bases between them. In germline, CDR1 is MNHEY, CDR2 SVGAGI. This CDR3 has 14 amino acids. The CDR3 is CASGRDLGESPLHF. CDR3 coding DNA: TGTGCCAGCGGCCGGGACTTAGGGGAGTCACCCCTCCACTTT.

This clone was detected once. This chain connects TRBV7-9 to TRBJ1-4; 8 bases align to TRBD1. V shed 1 base and J 1 base; nucleotides not matched to a gene: 5. The germline V gene encodes CDR1 SEHNR and CDR2 FQNEAQ (reference sequence). This CDR3 comprises 17 residues. The DNA of the CDR3 is TGTGCCAGCAGCTTAGTAGGCAGGGGGCGAACTAATGAAAAACTGTTTTTT. Its protein product is CASSLVGRGRTNEKLFF.

As for this clone: At one end, the junction sequence differs from germline, possibly due to a read error. This chain connects TRBV29-1 to TRBJ1-2; TRBD1 is a possible D gene (5 bases). Germline CDR1 SQVTM, CDR2 ANQGSEA. This CDR3 contains 13 residues. CDR3 nucleotides: TGCAGCGTTGAAGATCCAGCGGGGCAGCCCTCCCACTTC. Translating it yields CSVEDPAGQPSHF.

The CDR3: CASSVDHEGEAFF. The CDR3 region has the DNA TGTGCCAGCAGCGTAGACCACGAGGGTGAAGCTTTCTTT. The chain employs TRBV9 and TRBJ1-1; D unclear. Trimming took 0 bases from V and 7 from J, leaving 10 bases between them. The CDR3 extends over 13 amino acids. The germline gives CDR1 SGDLS, CDR2 YYNGEE.

The chain has TRBV7-9 and TRBJ2-7, with D perhaps TRBD1 (5 bases). This CDR3 is 17 amino acids long. Germline lookup yields CDR1 SEHNR and CDR2 FQNEAQ (reference sequence). V lost 5 bases and J 4 bases, leaving 24 bases between the germline ends. The CDR3 spells CASSPMGQAVGGYEQYF. The CDR3 coding sequence is TGTGCCAGCAGCCCTATGGGGCAGGCCGTTGGTGGGTACGAGCAGTACTTC.

This sequence joins TRBV4-3 and TRBJ2-1; D is uncertain. Germline V gene sequence: CDR1 LGHNA, CDR2 YSLEER. V was clipped by 0 bases and J by 6 bases, with 9 bases between them. The length of the CDR3 is 14 residues. The CDR3 loop is CASSQEEKVNEQFF. Here the CDR3 DNA reads TGCGCCAGCAGCCAAGAGGAGAAAGTCAATGAGCAGTTCTTC.

The rearrangement joins TRBV18 to TRBJ1-2; 8 nucleotides match TRBD1. The CDR3 length is 14 residues. Germline CDR1 is KGHSH and CDR2 is LQKENI. Losses at the gene ends were 3 bases for V and 6 bases for J; bases not matched to a gene: 6. CDR3 sequence: CASSPTTGADGYTF. The CDR3 DNA sequence: TGTGCCAGCTCACCCACGACAGGGGCAGATGGCTACACCTTC.

The CDR3 region is CASSTHTLGQGTNYGYTF. The CDR3 DNA reads as TGTGCCAGCAGCACCCATACCCTGGGACAGGGGACTAACTATGGCTACACCTTC. The chain has TRBV9 and TRBJ1-2; 10 bases agree with TRBD1. Unmatched junction bases numbered 12, after V lost 4 bases and J lost 0 bases. Germline values: CDR1 SGDLS, CDR2 YYNGEE. CDR3 length: 18 residues.

CDR3: CASSQEGHAPNEKLFF. CDR3 nucleotides: TGCGCCAGCAGCCAAGAGGGCCACGCTCCTAATGAAAAACTGTTTTTT. The chain carries TRBV4-1 and TRBJ1-4; D is unclear. The germline gives CDR1 MGHRA, CDR2 YSYEKL. The CDR3 is made up of 16 amino acids. Between the trimmed V and J ends, which lost 0 bases and 3 bases, there was a span of 11 bases.

The V and J genes are TRBV29-1 and TRBJ2-2, with D unclear. The CDR3 contains 13 residues. Germline V gene data show CDR1 as SQVTM and CDR2 as ANQGSEA. V was clipped by 3 bases and J by 3 bases, with 8 bases between them. CDR3 sequence: CSVDGQYTGELFF. In DNA, the CDR3 is TGCAGCGTTGATGGTCAGTACACCGGGGAGCTGTTTTTT.

V and J are TRBV19 and TRBJ2-1, with 13 bases fitting TRBD2. CDR1 and CDR2 (germline): LNHDA, SQIVND (reference sequence). The CDR3 consists of 22 residues. Germline trimming cut 3 bases from V and 3 bases from J; bases unmatched to any gene: 20. The CDR3 protein is CASSMRGYSGTSGAPIYNEQFF. CDR3 coding DNA: TGTGCCAGTAGTATGAGGGGGTATTCCGGGACTAGCGGGGCGCCAATCTACAATGAGCAGTTCTTC.